The source of this TCR beta chain is a study of control samples from healthy donors and cancer patients. Sequencing was performed with immunoSEQ multiplex PCR; in TCRdb, only in-frame clones are kept and a portion is missing. The repertoire holds 390,000 or so clones, with about 93% as singletons. From germline, CDR1 is KGHSH and CDR2 LQKENI. The CDR3 has 14 amino acids. V lost 3 bases and J lost 7; bases outside the gene matches: 8. This receptor was taken from a man aged 40-49 years with head and neck cancer. This sequence joins TRBV18 and TRBJ2-5, with 7 bases lining up with TRBD1. Sequenced input: PBMCs. CDR3 residues: CASSPEQGFATQYF. The CDR3 region has the DNA TGTGCCAGCTCACCGGAACAGGGGTTTGCGACCCAGTACTTC.